A single sample gave rise to the 9 T cell receptor beta chains below, sequenced in a study of control samples from healthy donors and cancer patients. Data came from immunoSEQ multiplex PCR; TCRdb stores just in-frame clones and leaves some out. The data contain more than 110,000 clones, roughly nine tenths of them seen just once; the ten biggest clones take up roughly 8.4%. Specimen: blood. Source of these receptors: a young woman in good health.

This clone was found once. The chain employs TRBV6-5 and TRBJ2-7; 7 positions agree with TRBD1. The J segment lost 2 bases and the V segment lost 8 bases, leaving 3 bases of the junction unmatched. This CDR3 has 12 residues. Germline V lookup: CDR1 MNHEY, CDR2 SVGAGI. CDR3 residues: CASHDRAYEQYF. Here the CDR3 DNA reads TGTGCCAGCCACGACAGGGCCTACGAGCAGTACTTC.

In DNA form, the CDR3 reads TGTGCCAGCAGCCAATCTAGCGGGTATTCAGATACGCAGTATTTT. Its protein product is CASSQSSGYSDTQYF. The rearrangement links TRBV3-1 (or the pseudogene TRBV3-2) to TRBJ2-3; 8 nucleotides match TRBD2. This CDR3 region has 15 residues. V dropped 2 bases and J dropped 4; count of bases not matched to a gene: 5. Germline V lookup: CDR1 LGHDT, CDR2 YNNKEL (reference sequence).

This chain links TRBV18 with TRBJ2-7; weak D call: TRBD1 (6 bases). Germline V CDR1 and CDR2: KGHSH, LQKENI. Trimming shortened V by 6 bases and J by 2 bases, and 14 bases separated the two germline ends. The CDR3 covers 14 residues. CDR3 coding DNA: TGTGCCAGCTCCCCTCCAGGGGCCCCCTACGAGCAGTACTTC. It codes for CASSPPGAPYEQYF.

The rearrangement uses TRBV7-2 and TRBJ2-7; D is uncertain. Germline lookup yields CDR1 SGHTA and CDR2 FQGNSA. Trimming took off 0 bases at V and 6 bases at J, with 12 bases between the two ends. The CDR3 spans 14 residues. CDR3 sequence: CASSLAGKISEQYF. In nucleotides, the CDR3 is TGTGCCAGCAGCTTAGCGGGGAAAATCAGCGAGCAGTACTTC.

The table lists this clone with a few counts. This chain uses TRBV30 with TRBJ2-7, with TRBD2 as a possible D gene (6 bases). Between the trimmed V and J ends, which lost 3 bases and 6 bases, there was a span of 21 bases. The CDR3 covers 15 residues. The germline gives CDR1 GTSNPN, CDR2 SVGIG (reference sequence). The CDR3 DNA reads TGTGCCTGGAGCCCTCTCAAAGGGACTCCGGCCGAGCAGTACTTC. This translates into CAWSPLKGTPAEQYF.

The chain uses TRBV9 and TRBJ1-2, with TRBD1 as a possible D gene (6 bases). CDR3 length: 15 amino acids. V lost 6 bases and J 1 base, leaving 16 bases between the germline ends. The germline gives CDR1 SGDLS, CDR2 YYNGEE. CDR3 amino acids: CASNRAGADNYGYTF. CDR3 in DNA: TGTGCCAGCAACCGGGCAGGGGCAGATAACTATGGCTACACCTTC.

A word on this clone: The same CDR3 arises from other DNA sequences in this sample as well. The genes are TRBV30 and TRBJ1-1; possible D gene TRBD1, 5 bases. With 5 bases removed from V and 3 bases from J, the gap between germline ends came to 7 bases. The CDR3 contains 11 residues. Germline V gene data show CDR1 as GTSNPN and CDR2 as SVGIG (reference sequence). The CDR3 spells CAWDRDTEAFF. The DNA of the CDR3 is TGTGCCTGGGACAGAGACACTGAAGCTTTCTTT.

The CDR3 is CATSTGDRDEKLFF. The CDR3 DNA is TGTGCCACCTCTACGGGGGACAGGGATGAAAAACTGTTTTTT. V is TRBV10-3 and J is TRBJ1-4, with 9 bases lining up with TRBD1. Germline values: CDR1 ENHRY, CDR2 SYGVKD. The CDR3 is made up of 14 amino acids. With V trimmed by 10 bases and J by 6 bases, 9 bases remained unmatched.

This sequence joins TRBV14 and TRBJ1-2; D is uncertain. The CDR3 consists of 13 residues. Germline CDR1 reads SGHDN; CDR2 reads FVKESK. Trimming took off 5 bases at V and 6 bases at J, with 13 bases between the two ends. The CDR3 protein is CASSRGSLDGYTF. The CDR3 DNA sequence: TGTGCCAGCAGCAGAGGGTCCTTGGATGGCTACACCTTC.